These 6 T cell receptor beta chains were all obtained from the same sample, sequenced in a study of blood T cell repertoires in COVID-19. Produced via immunoSEQ multiplex PCR; TCRdb's table is partial and in-frame only. This table holds 350,000 to 450,000 clones, about 87% found once. The sample consisted of peripheral blood. The receptors derive from a human donor in a cohort sampled during active COVID-19.

The CDR3 nucleotides are TGCAGCGGGACGGGACAAGACTACAATGAGCAGTTCTTC. The encoded protein is CSGTGQDYNEQFF. This chain uses TRBV29-1 with TRBJ2-1, with D perhaps matching TRBD1 (6 bases). Germline assignment: CDR1 SQVTM and CDR2 ANQGSEA. Trimming took 7 bases from V and 3 from J, leaving 13 bases between them. The length of the CDR3 is 13 residues.

In DNA, the CDR3 is TGTGCCAGCAGAGACGACAGGGCTGGCTACACCTTC. It translates to CASRDDRAGYTF. This chain joins TRBV2 and TRBJ1-2; the match to TRBD1 covers 7 bases. V lost 6 bases and J lost 7; bases outside the gene matches: 5. This CDR3 is built from 12 residues. Germline lookup yields CDR1 SNHLY and CDR2 FYNNEI.

The chain has TRBV11-3 and TRBJ2-1, with 7 bases lining up with TRBD2. The length of the CDR3 is 14 residues. With V trimmed by 5 bases and J by 5 bases, 6 bases remained unmatched. Germline V lookup: CDR1 SGHNT, CDR2 YENEEA. The DNA of the CDR3 is TGTGCCAGCAGCCCCGGGACTACTAACAATGAGCAGTTCTTC. This gives the protein CASSPGTTNNEQFF.

The rearrangement uses TRBV29-1 and TRBJ1-2; weak D call: TRBD1 (6 bases). V was pared by 1 base and J by 1 base, with 16 bases between. This CDR3 is 16 amino acids long. Germline lookup yields CDR1 SQVTM and CDR2 ANQGSEA. The CDR3 nucleotides read TGCAGCGTTGAAGGGGGACATGAAGACGATAACTATGGCTACACCTTC. The encoded protein is CSVEGGHEDDNYGYTF.

The rearrangement links TRBV11-2 to TRBJ2-5; TRBD2 agrees at 10 bases. CDR3 size: 14 residues. With V trimmed by 3 bases and J by 4 bases, 2 bases remained unmatched. CDR1 is SGHAT, CDR2 FQNNGV, per germline. CDR3 coding DNA: TGTGCCAGCAGCTTCCGGACTAGCGGAGAGACCCAGTACTTC. The encoded protein is CASSFRTSGETQYF.

J is TRBJ1-1 and V is TRBV9, with D perhaps matching TRBD1 (5 bases). The CDR3 consists of 15 residues. V lost 0 bases to trimming and J lost 1 base, with 10 bases between them. Germline CDR1 SGDLS, CDR2 YYNGEE. The CDR3 loop is CASSVGRGRNTEAFF. Here the CDR3 DNA reads TGTGCCAGCAGCGTAGGTCGGGGGAGGAACACTGAAGCTTTCTTT.